This T cell receptor beta chain was recorded in a study of CD8 T cells in Susac syndrome. Fulfillment of recently defined diagnostic criteria for definite or probable disease was shown by the patients with Susac syndrome. Through negative isolation, CD4+ and CD8+ T cells were obtained, while TEMRA cells were enriched using FACS. Findings of the study overall: Several Susac-specific public clones appeared in CD8+ TEMRA repertoires, and roughly 15 in total CD8+ repertoires.

Germline assignment: CDR1 SEHNR and CDR2 FQNEAQ (reference sequence). The CDR3 length is 13 residues. Trimming removed 2 bases at V and 6 bases at J, with 7 bases between. Worth noting for this clonotype: Its antigen remains unknown.

Random hexamers primed reverse transcription of 0.5 to 1 ug RNA. Each CDR3 protein gets one entry after TCRdb re-called the immunoSEQ multiplex PCR reads with MiXCR. The table has 95,000 to 150,000 distinct CDR3 sequences, about 94% seen once; the top ten hold less than 0.3%. The clonotype was recovered from a human donor with Susac syndrome. The J gene is TRBJ2-2, the V gene TRBV7-9; no clear D. The material sequenced was CD8+ T cells from PBMCs. CDR3 residues: CASSLSLPGELFF. In DNA form, the CDR3 reads TGTGCCAGCAGCTTATCTTTACCCGGGGAGCTGTTTTTT.